Listed below are T cell receptor beta chains from one sample, sequenced in a study of T-cell memory formation after mild COVID-19. TCRdb re-derived calls from the 5' RACE reads in MiXCR, one entry per CDR3 protein. Among approximately 480,000 distinct CDR3 sequences listed, approximately 18% were seen once. Sequences were obtained from PBMCs or a T cell subset sorted from them (not recorded which). The receptors originated from an adult woman who had mild COVID-19 (a few samples of this study predate the infection). Cell type and time point are not known. Both conserved end residues are part of each CDR3. The order of the fields is J gene, V gene, clone size, D gene, CDR3 protein, CDR3 DNA. D genes are given only for firm matches. Only some rows state a clone size, as once, few, many or a class for expanded clones.

>TRBJ2-5|TRBV11-2|few|NA
CASSLTGSWYQETQYF
TGTGCCAGCAGCTTAACAGGCAGCTGGTACCAAGAGACCCAGTACTTC
>TRBJ2-2|TRBV20-1|NA|NA
CSARALLGPGELFF
TGCAGTGCTAGAGCCCTTTTGGGGCCCGGGGAGCTGTTTTTT
>TRBJ1-5|TRBV3-1|many|NA
CASSQDRFQPQHF
TGTGCCAGCAGCCAAGACCGGTTCCAGCCCCAGCATTTT
>TRBJ1-6|TRBV9|few|NA
CASSKGGVMNSPLHF
TGTGCCAGCAGCAAGGGAGGGGTTATGAATTCACCCCTCCACTTT
>TRBJ1-5|TRBV4-2|few|NA
CASTRDTSSNQPQHF
TGTGCCAGCACCAGGGACACCTCCAGCAATCAGCCCCAGCATTTT
>TRBJ1-1|TRBV20-1|few|TRBD1
CSARDRLNTEAFF
TGCAGTGCTCGGGACAGGTTGAACACTGAAGCTTTCTTT
>TRBJ2-7|TRBV7-3|NA|TRBD1
CASSPAGGETYEQYF
TGTGCCAGCAGCCCAGCAGGGGGAGAGACCTACGAGCAGTACTTC
>TRBJ2-2|TRBV12-3/TRBV12-4|many|TRBD2
CASSFSGRATGELFF
TGTGCCAGCAGTTTCAGCGGGAGGGCCACCGGGGAGCTGTTTTTT
>TRBJ1-1|TRBV6-2/TRBV6-3|NA|NA
CASSYPKTVTEAFF
TGTGCCAGCAGTTACCCTAAGACAGTGACTGAAGCTTTCTTT
>TRBJ1-1|TRBV3-1|once|TRBD1
CASSQGTGGETEAFF
TGTGCCAGCAGCCAGGGGACAGGGGGTGAGACTGAAGCTTTCTTT
>TRBJ2-1|TRBV12-3/TRBV12-4|NA|NA
CASSAGAYNEQFF
TGTGCCAGCAGTGCGGGGGCTTACAATGAGCAGTTCTTC